This T cell receptor beta chain came from a study of post-analysis software for immune sequencing data (dated by TCRdb to between 2015 and 2016). Regarding the study in general: Disease courses on record covered relapsing-remitting, secondary progressive and progressive-relapsing multiple sclerosis, though some patients had no subtype annotation. The patient repertoires were set against around ten previously published healthy control repertoires from donors whose ages ranged from roughly 6 to 26 years. A subset of samples was prepared in parallel using single-end sample barcoding, then pooled and co-amplified after Illumina adapter ligation.

To demonstrate the VDJtools post-analysis software, TCR beta repertoires were profiled from the peripheral blood of more than 10 young patients with multiple sclerosis. The multiple sclerosis patients were children and adolescents ranging in age from roughly 6 to 16 years. From its cysteine to its phenylalanine, the CDR3 spans 16 amino acids. Left in the record is the CDR3 DNA by itself, 48 bases read in frame from the first base. V and J are trimmed by 0 bases and 5 bases, and the gene matches miss 9 bases of the junction. From a lookup of the germline V gene (reference sequence), CDR1 and CDR2 are SGHKS and YYEKEE. This clonotype was detected a few times. Its antigen remains unidentified. Per-base quality was not reported, and no clone a single base away is much larger than it. The library relied on PCR. The data were produced on an Illumina HiSeq 2500. Unique molecular identifiers were incorporated into TCR beta cDNA libraries to reduce PCR and sequencing biases. Per 1 to 10 million input T cells, approximately 500,000 cDNA molecules were obtained, such that each molecule approximated one T cell. The patient libraries were prepared and sequenced with the same protocol used for the earlier healthy control dataset. Within a given batch, samples were prepared together, multiplexed and sequenced on the same HiSeq lane. Per the authors' processing: MIGEC handled the raw barcoded reads, throwing out single-read molecular identifier groups before consensus assembly and CDR3 extraction. Clonotype tables were post-analysed with VDJtools, normalizing diversity by down-sampling all datasets to the smallest sample size. Repertoire overlap clustering matched CDR3 amino acid but not nucleotide sequences to correct batch-related cross-sample contamination. Clones were called with MiXCR by TCRdb after fastp trimmed the public reads at Q25, and only in-frame beta chains were retained. One record per CDR3 amino acid sequence lists the most common genes and DNA. The V and J calls were not made by the authors but by TCRdb's processing. In this sample the table shows about 570,000 distinct CDR3 sequences, 34% of which occur a single time. Of the sample, 4.5% to 7.5% is held by the ten largest clones.

Paper-wide results and their limitations: Significantly lower normalized Chao1 diversity was found in multiple sclerosis patients than in controls, suggesting substantial peripheral T-cell clonal expansion. The control group was slightly older than the multiple sclerosis patient group. When samples were clustered directly using the F measure, samples prepared in the same batch co-clustered strongly, which prompted a batch-effect correction. Significantly higher frequencies in patients than in controls were found for roughly five TRBV segments, including TRBV5-6, TRBV5-1 and TRBV20-1.

What was sequenced was blood. This clonotype was sampled from a girl between 2 and 17 years old with multiple sclerosis. The sequence links TRBV5-5 to TRBJ1-2; TRBD1 agrees with 8 junctional bases. The bases read TGTGCCAGCAGCTTGGCCCAGGGGGCGACTGGTTATGGCTACACCTTC. This yields the protein CASSLAQGATGYGYTF.